Listed below are T cell receptor beta chains from one sample, sequenced in a study of blood T cell repertoires in COVID-19. Sequenced by immunoSEQ multiplex PCR; TCRdb stores in-frame clones only, minus some. Of roughly 200,000 clones in the sample, 80% to 90% were seen once. Sequencing was done on a sample of peripheral blood. These receptors all stem from a man aged 60 to 69 with acute or convalescent COVID-19. Both conserved end residues are part of each CDR3. The D gene is left open where the match is weak. Clone sizes are given selectively: once, few, many, or a class where the clone is expanded.

clone_size	d_call	v_call	cdr3_length	j_call	cdr3_aa	cdr3_nt
NA	NA	TRBV3-1/TRBV3-2	17	TRBJ1-2	CASSQRGAGVLHGGYTF	TGTGCCAGCAGCCAAAGAGGGGCAGGGGTTCTTCATGGTGGCTACACCTTC
NA	TRBD1	TRBV6-1	18	TRBJ2-4	CASSEDWTGSAAKNIQYF	TGTGCCAGCAGTGAAGATTGGACAGGGAGCGCGGCCAAAAACATTCAGTACTTC
NA	TRBD1	TRBV28	17	TRBJ1-6	CASSPTGGIPYNSPLHF	TGTGCCAGCAGCCCCACAGGGGGCATCCCCTATAATTCACCCCTCCACTTT
few	TRBD1	TRBV9	15	TRBJ2-2	CASSGQGAGTGELFF	TGTGCCAGCAGCGGACAGGGGGCGGGCACCGGGGAGCTGTTTTTT
NA	TRBD1	TRBV7-2	15	TRBJ2-7	CASSLEGTGIYEQYF	TGTGCCAGCAGCTTGGAGGGGACAGGGATCTACGAGCAGTACTTC
NA	TRBD1	TRBV6-1	15	TRBJ2-2	CASSERTGNTGELFF	TGTGCCAGCAGTGAAAGGACAGGGAACACCGGGGAGCTGTTTTTT
NA	NA	TRBV3-1/TRBV3-2	13	TRBJ1-5	CASSHASNQPQHF	TGTGCCAGCAGCCACGCGAGCAATCAGCCCCAGCATTTT
NA	TRBD2	TRBV7-3	15	TRBJ2-2	CASSLTSGRNGELFF	TGTGCCAGCAGCTTAACTAGCGGGAGGAATGGGGAGCTGTTTTTT
once	NA	TRBV7-8	15	TRBJ1-1	CASSLIPDTNTEAFF	TGTGCCAGCAGCTTAATCCCCGACACGAACACTGAAGCTTTCTTT
NA	TRBD1	TRBV28	16	TRBJ2-7	CASMRLGDREAYEQYF	TGTGCCAGCATGCGCCTAGGGGACAGGGAGGCCTACGAGCAGTACTTC
NA	TRBD1	TRBV28	17	TRBJ1-5	CASFSRDRGRFTQPQHF	TGTGCCAGCTTTTCCCGGGACAGGGGGCGATTCACTCAGCCCCAGCATTTT
NA	TRBD1	TRBV10-3	13	TRBJ1-4	CAISSGTGEKLFF	TGTGCCATCAGTTCCGGGACAGGGGAAAAACTGTTTTTT
NA	TRBD1	TRBV7-8	16	TRBJ1-5	CASSSGTGGYGQPQHF	TGTGCCAGCAGCTCCGGGACAGGGGGCTATGGTCAGCCCCAGCATTTT
NA	NA	TRBV19	15	TRBJ1-5	CASRQGGGGGQPQHF	TGTGCCAGTAGGCAAGGAGGAGGGGGAGGGCAGCCCCAGCATTTT
NA	NA	TRBV19	17	TRBJ2-6	CASSIMGTTSGANVLTF	TGTGCCAGTAGTATTATGGGTACTACCTCTGGGGCCAACGTCCTGACTTTC
NA	TRBD2	TRBV4-2	19	TRBJ2-2	CASSQGRTSGSSNTGELFF	TGTGCCAGCAGCCAAGGGCGGACTAGCGGGAGCTCGAACACCGGGGAGCTGTTTTTT
once	TRBD2	TRBV7-9	15	TRBJ2-1	CASRQGLATYNEQFF	TGTGCCAGCAGGCAGGGACTAGCGACCTACAATGAGCAGTTCTTC
NA	TRBD1	TRBV7-2	16	TRBJ1-6	CASRIGTGSYNSPLHF	TGTGCCAGCAGGATTGGGACAGGGTCCTATAATTCACCCCTCCACTTT
NA	NA	TRBV13	14	TRBJ2-7	CASSPTAESYEQYF	TGTGCCAGCAGCCCCACAGCGGAATCCTACGAGCAGTACTTC
NA	NA	TRBV4-3	16	TRBJ2-5	CASSQDLERAGETQYF	TGCGCCAGCAGCCAAGATCTAGAGAGGGCAGGAGAGACCCAGTACTTC
once	TRBD1	TRBV5-1	15	TRBJ1-4	CASSSATGGMEKLFF	TGCGCCAGCAGCTCGGCGACAGGGGGCATGGAAAAACTGTTTTTT
NA	TRBD2	TRBV18	18	TRBJ2-7	CASSPPLAGGGLTDEQYF	TGTGCCAGCTCACCACCCCTAGCGGGAGGGGGATTGACGGACGAGCAGTACTTC
NA	TRBD1	TRBV19	13	TRBJ1-1	CASSIEGQTEAFF	TGTGCCAGTAGTATAGAGGGACAGACTGAAGCTTTCTTT
NA	TRBD2	TRBV10-2	14	TRBJ2-2	CASIGSGGTGELFF	TGCGCCAGCATTGGGAGCGGGGGGACCGGGGAGCTGTTTTTT
NA	NA	TRBV7-9	12	TRBJ1-4	CASSQESWKLFF	TGTGCCAGCAGCCAGGAATCTTGGAAACTGTTTTTT
NA	NA	TRBV15	17	TRBJ1-5	CATSRSEGLHSNQPQHF	TGTGCCACCAGCAGATCGGAGGGGCTTCACAGCAATCAGCCCCAGCATTTT
NA	TRBD1	TRBV6-2/TRBV6-3	19	TRBJ2-7	CASSYDGSGGRGPSYEQYF	TGTGCCAGCAGTTACGACGGCTCAGGGGGCCGGGGGCCCTCCTACGAGCAGTACTTC
NA	NA	TRBV6-5	16	TRBJ2-1	CASSYGRTKPYNEQFF	TGTGCCAGCAGTTACGGGCGGACTAAGCCCTACAATGAGCAGTTCTTC
NA	TRBD2	TRBV30	16	TRBJ2-3	CAWSVMLAGVSDTQYF	TGTGCCTGGAGTGTAATGCTAGCGGGAGTCTCAGATACGCAGTATTTT
NA	TRBD1	TRBV28	15	TRBJ1-2	CASTAPGTGPGGYTF	TGTGCCAGCACCGCCCCCGGGACAGGGCCGGGGGGCTACACCTTC
NA	TRBD1	TRBV6-1	16	TRBJ2-1	CASSGGQSDSYNEQFF	TGTGCCAGCAGTGGGGGACAGTCAGACTCCTACAATGAGCAGTTCTTC
few	NA	TRBV11-2	17	TRBJ1-3	CASSTQGIQGSGNTIYF	TGTGCCAGCAGCACTCAGGGTATACAGGGATCAGGAAACACCATATATTTT
NA	TRBD2	TRBV7-9	18	TRBJ2-1	CASSVFLGSGSLKDEQFF	TGTGCCAGCAGCGTTTTTTTGGGTAGCGGGAGTTTGAAGGATGAGCAGTTCTTC
NA	TRBD1	TRBV6-5	12	TRBJ2-7	CASGQGSYEQYF	TGTGCTTCGGGACAGGGTTCCTACGAGCAGTACTTC
NA	NA	TRBV11-1	14	TRBJ2-4	CASTPGEGKNIQYF	TGTGCCAGCACCCCCGGGGAAGGCAAAAACATTCAGTACTTC
NA	NA	TRBV3-1/TRBV3-2	14	TRBJ1-2	CASSQFGTNYGYTF	TGTGCCAGCAGCCAATTCGGGACTAACTATGGCTACACCTTC
once	TRBD2	TRBV28	15	TRBJ2-7	CASSGRLAGIHEQYF	TGTGCCAGCAGTGGGAGACTAGCGGGAATCCACGAGCAGTACTTC
few	TRBD1	TRBV19	16	TRBJ1-2	CASSPPGTGGIKGYTF	TGTGCCAGTAGTCCACCCGGGACAGGGGGCATAAAAGGCTACACCTTC
NA	TRBD1	TRBV12-3/TRBV12-4	11	TRBJ1-2	CASSYRGGYTF	TGTGCCAGCAGCTACAGGGGTGGCTACACCTTC
NA	TRBD1	TRBV18	14	TRBJ2-4	CASSPPIQGNIQYF	TGTGCCAGCTCACCACCTATACAGGGGAACATTCAGTACTTC
NA	TRBD1	TRBV4-1	17	TRBJ2-7	CASSQVVGQGALYEQYF	TGCGCCAGCAGCCAAGTTGTAGGACAGGGGGCCCTATACGAGCAGTACTTC
NA	NA	TRBV30	12	TRBJ2-2	CAWSVISGELFF	TGTGCCTGGAGTGTAATATCCGGGGAGCTGTTTTTT
NA	NA	TRBV7-9	16	TRBJ2-3	CASSWPQGGVTDTQYF	TGTGCCAGCAGCTGGCCTCAGGGGGGCGTCACAGATACGCAGTATTTT
NA	NA	TRBV10-3	14	TRBJ2-7	CAISAGRGSSEQYF	TGTGCCATCAGTGCCGGCAGGGGCTCTTCCGAGCAGTACTTC
NA	NA	TRBV7-2	13	TRBJ1-2	CASSARGGQGYTF	TGTGCCAGCAGCGCCAGGGGAGGGCAGGGCTACACCTTC
NA	TRBD2	TRBV7-2	15	TRBJ2-3	CASSFSGLSTDTQYF	TGTGCCAGCAGCTTTAGCGGGTTAAGCACAGATACGCAGTATTTT
NA	TRBD2	TRBV10-3	15	TRBJ2-5	CAISERPGGGETQYF	TGTGCCATCAGTGAGCGGCCGGGGGGAGGTGAGACCCAGTACTTC
NA	TRBD2	TRBV6-5	14	TRBJ2-7	CASRQGLAGVGQYF	TGTGCCAGCAGACAAGGACTAGCGGGGGTGGGGCAGTACTTC
NA	TRBD1	TRBV28	16	TRBJ2-3	CASSFPGQGGSDTQYF	TGTGCCAGCAGTTTCCCGGGACAGGGAGGATCAGATACGCAGTATTTT
NA	TRBD1	TRBV28	15	TRBJ1-5	CASSFQNRGTQPQHF	TGTGCCAGCAGTTTTCAGAACAGGGGGACTCAGCCCCAGCATTTT
NA	NA	TRBV5-6	15	TRBJ1-6	CASSLAGGRSSPLHF	TGTGCCAGCAGCTTGGCCGGGGGGCGGAGTTCACCCCTCCACTTT
NA	NA	TRBV3-1/TRBV3-2	17	TRBJ2-7	CASTLTGGIGSSYEQYF	TGTGCCAGCACCCTAACGGGCGGGATTGGAAGCTCCTACGAGCAGTACTTC
NA	TRBD1	TRBV7-2	16	TRBJ2-2	CASSFQGTGSAGELFF	TGTGCCAGCAGCTTCCAAGGGACAGGTTCCGCCGGGGAGCTGTTTTTT
once	NA	TRBV5-6	15	TRBJ2-7	CASSAQTRVSYEQYF	TGTGCCAGCAGCGCCCAGACTAGGGTTTCCTACGAGCAGTACTTC
NA	NA	TRBV5-1	16	TRBJ1-2	CASSWRTGHSSYGYTF	TGCGCCAGCAGCTGGAGAACGGGACACTCCTCCTATGGCTACACCTTC
NA	TRBD1	TRBV27	16	TRBJ1-6	CASSRIQGADNSPLHF	TGTGCCAGCAGTCGCATACAGGGGGCGGATAATTCACCCCTCCACTTT